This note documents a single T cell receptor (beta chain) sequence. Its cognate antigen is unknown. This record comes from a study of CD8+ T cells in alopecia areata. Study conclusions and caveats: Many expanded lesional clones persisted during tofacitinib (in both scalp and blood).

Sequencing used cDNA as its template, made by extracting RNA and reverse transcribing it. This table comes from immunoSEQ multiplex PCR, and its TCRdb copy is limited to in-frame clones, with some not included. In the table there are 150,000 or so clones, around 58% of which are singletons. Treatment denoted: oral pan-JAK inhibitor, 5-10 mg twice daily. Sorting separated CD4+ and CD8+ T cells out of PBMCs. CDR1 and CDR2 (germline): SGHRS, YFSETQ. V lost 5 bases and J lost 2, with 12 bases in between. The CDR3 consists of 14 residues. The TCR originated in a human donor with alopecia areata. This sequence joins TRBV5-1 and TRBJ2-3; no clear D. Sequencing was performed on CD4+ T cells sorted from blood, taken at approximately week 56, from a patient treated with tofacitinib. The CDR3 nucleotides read TGCGCCAGCAGTTATGTCTCACTCACAGATACGCAGTATTTT. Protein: CASSYVSLTDTQYF.